These 6 T cell receptor beta chains were sequenced from one sample in a study of blood T cell repertoires in COVID-19. Only in-frame clones appear in the TCRdb table, and some are missing; sequencing was by immunoSEQ multiplex PCR. The table records about 140,000 clones, under 85% of them present only once. Sequenced material: peripheral blood. These receptor sequences come from a human donor in a cohort sampled during active COVID-19.

This chain connects TRBV7-9 to TRBJ2-5; D possibly corresponds to TRBD1 (8 bases). The CDR3 loop spans 17 amino acids. With 4 bases removed from V and 5 bases from J, the gap between germline ends came to 23 bases. CDR1 is SEHNR and CDR2 is FQNEAQ in the germline V gene (reference sequence). CDR3 residues: CASSSRDLQGGLETQYF. The CDR3 region has the DNA TGTGCCAGCAGCTCTCGGGACTTACAGGGGGGGTTGGAGACCCAGTACTTC.

V usage is TRBV5-8 and J usage is TRBJ1-2; 7 bases line up with TRBD1. The J segment lost 1 base and the V segment lost 2 bases, leaving 2 bases of the junction unmatched. This CDR3 has 14 residues. Per germline, CDR1 SGHTS and CDR2 YDEGEE. CDR3 amino acids: CASSFGTVNYGYTF. DNA of the CDR3: TGTGCCAGCAGCTTCGGGACAGTTAACTATGGCTACACCTTC.

The chain joins TRBV15 to TRBJ2-7, with D perhaps matching TRBD2 (8 bases). The V and J ends lost 1 base and 6 bases respectively, with 19 bases between them. The CDR3 runs 16 residues. In germline, CDR1 is LNHNV, CDR2 YYDKDF (reference sequence). This chain's CDR3 is CATSRVGRGRGFEQYF. CDR3 nucleotide sequence: TGTGCCACCAGCAGAGTCGGGAGGGGCAGGGGGTTCGAGCAGTACTTC.

V gene TRBV30 combines with J gene TRBJ1-5; TRBD1 matches 7 bases. The CDR3 is 13 amino acids. V lost 4 bases to trimming and J lost 4 bases; unmatched junction nucleotides: 4. Germline V CDR1 and CDR2: GTSNPN, SVGIG (reference sequence). CDR3 in DNA: TGTGCCTGGAATACAGGGGTTAATCAGCCCCAGCATTTT. Translating it yields CAWNTGVNQPQHF. The whole variable domain, remainder taken from reference TRBV30 and TRBJ1-5, is SQTIHQWPATLVQPVGSPLSLECTVEGTSNPNLYWYRQAAGRGLQLLFYSVGIGQISSEVPQNLSASRPQDRQFILSSKKLLLSDSGFYLCAWNTGVNQPQHFGDGTRLSIL.

This sequence joins TRBV7-9 and TRBJ2-3; 7 bases are a match to TRBD2. V was pared by 5 bases and J by 1 base, with 6 bases of the junction left unmatched. The CDR3 loop spans 15 amino acids. CDR1 and CDR2 (germline): SEHNR, FQNEAQ (reference sequence). The CDR3 spells CASSTRDYRTDTQYF. Written as DNA, the CDR3 is TGTGCCAGCAGCACAAGGGACTACCGCACAGATACGCAGTATTTT.

The V and J genes are TRBV15 and TRBJ2-5; D remains unclear. The ends were cut back, 0 bases at V and 1 base at J, with 6 bases in the middle. The CDR3 loop spans 14 amino acids. From germline, CDR1 is LNHNV and CDR2 YYDKDF (reference sequence). Here the CDR3 reads CATSRETPQETQYF. CDR3 nucleotides: TGTGCCACCAGCAGAGAGACACCCCAAGAGACCCAGTACTTC.